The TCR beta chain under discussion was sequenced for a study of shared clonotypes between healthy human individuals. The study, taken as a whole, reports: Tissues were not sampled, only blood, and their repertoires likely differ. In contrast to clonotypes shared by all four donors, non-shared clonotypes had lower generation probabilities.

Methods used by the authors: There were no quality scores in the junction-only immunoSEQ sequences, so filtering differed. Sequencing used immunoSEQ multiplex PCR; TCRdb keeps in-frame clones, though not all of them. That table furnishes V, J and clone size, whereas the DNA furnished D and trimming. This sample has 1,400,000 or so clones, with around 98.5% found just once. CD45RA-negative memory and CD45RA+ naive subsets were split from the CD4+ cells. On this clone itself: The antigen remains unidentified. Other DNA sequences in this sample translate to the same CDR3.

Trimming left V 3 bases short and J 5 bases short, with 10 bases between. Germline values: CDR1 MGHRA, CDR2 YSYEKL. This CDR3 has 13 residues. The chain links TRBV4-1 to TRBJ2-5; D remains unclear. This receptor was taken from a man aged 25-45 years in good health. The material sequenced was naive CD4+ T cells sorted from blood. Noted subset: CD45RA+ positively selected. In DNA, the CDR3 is TGCGCCAGCAGCCAGGTGGTACGGGAGACCCAGTACTTC. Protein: CASSQVVRETQYF.